The 2 T cell receptor beta chains below were found in one sample sequenced in a study of control samples from healthy donors and cancer patients. Profiled with immunoSEQ multiplex PCR; TCRdb holds only in-frame clones, not every one. The sample carries about 110,000 clones, more than 85% recorded once. The sequenced material came from blood. Every receptor here comes from a woman in her forties or fifties in good health.

The gene calls are TRBV6-2 or TRBV6-3 and TRBJ1-5, with D maybe TRBD1 (6 bases). The germline V gene encodes CDR1 MNHEY and CDR2 SVGEGT. CDR3 length equals 17 residues. V was cut by 0 bases and J by 1 base, with 13 bases left in between. The CDR3 nucleotides are TGTGCCAGCAGTTACTCGATTACAGGGCCAAGCAATCAGCCCCAGCATTTT. Protein sequence: CASSYSITGPSNQPQHF.

The rearrangement uses TRBV9 and TRBJ2-1; TRBD2 matches at 10 bases. CDR3 length equals 15 residues. V was clipped by 3 bases and J by 10 bases; unmatched bases: 10. Germline assignment: CDR1 SGDLS and CDR2 YYNGEE. This CDR3 reads CASSAQGTSAFEQFF. The CDR3 DNA reads as TGTGCCAGCAGCGCTCAGGGGACTAGCGCCTTCGAGCAGTTCTTC.